This T cell receptor beta chain was sequenced in a study of T-cell reconstitution after alpha-beta-depleted transplantation in children. Points from the study as a whole: The authors attributed T-cell counts and diversity one year after transplant mostly to newly produced T cells.

There are many counts of this clonotype. Its antigen is unknown. As it was prepared, the TCRbeta library received unique molecular identifiers. TCRdb recomputed calls from the PCR reads with MiXCR, one row per CDR3 protein. The sample records around 300,000 distinct CDR3 sequences, less than 9.5% being singletons. Germline V CDR1 and CDR2: SGHRS, YFSETQ. The CDR3 contains 15 residues. Trimming pared 0 bases from V and 0 bases from J, leaving 9 bases between. The gene calls are TRBV5-1 and TRBJ1-2; no reliable D call. The sample here was peripheral blood, taken 360 days after TCRalphabeta/CD19-depleted stem cell transplant. The TCR comes from a female patient aged 2 to 10 who had a stem cell transplant for Fanconi anemia, so the T cells may come from the graft donor. As DNA, the CDR3 is TGCGCCAGCAGCTTGGTATCAGCCGCTAACTATGGCTACACCTTC. Its protein product is CASSLVSAANYGYTF.